Sequencing of this TCR beta chain was carried out in a study of T cell responses to AZD1222 COVID-19 vaccine. Regarding this clone: Its specificity is unknown.

Germline-derived CDR1 and CDR2 are LNHDA and SQIVND (reference sequence). Between the trimmed V and J ends, which lost 5 bases and 6 bases, there was a span of 20 bases. CDR3 length: 16 residues. Findings of the study overall: There were repertoire samples only from the period after the peak T cell response. Clonal diversity may have been underestimated in mostly white British donors. Elevations in Spike-specific TCR breadth and depth followed administration of two AZD1222 doses. Nearly half of spike-specific TCRs reportedly go after variant regions that carry no mutations.

Profiled with immunoSEQ multiplex PCR; TCRdb holds only in-frame clones, not every one. The sample has 90,000 to 110,000 clones, 89% seen once. The V call is TRBV19, the J call TRBJ2-1; perhaps TRBD1 as D (6 bases). The origin of this receptor is an adult who received the AZD1222 COVID-19 vaccine. The sequenced sample was peripheral blood, obtained 28 days after the second AZD1222 dose. CDR3 in amino acids: CASSPFRGTFRNEQFF. For the CDR3, the DNA is TGTGCCAGTAGTCCTTTCAGGGGAACTTTTCGCAATGAGCAGTTCTTC.